These 20 T cell receptor beta chains were sequenced from one sample in a study of blood T cell repertoires in COVID-19. Libraries were prepared by immunoSEQ multiplex PCR; TCRdb keeps only in-frame clonotypes and omits some of them. The sample shows 300,000 or so clones, about 89% of them seen only once. Sequencing used peripheral blood. Receptor source: a woman between 45 and 60 years old who had recovered from COVID-19.

This clone was counted a few times. The CDR3 reads CAISVPTGGNYGYTF. DNA for the CDR3: TGTGCCATCAGTGTCCCCACAGGGGGAAACTATGGCTACACCTTC. The V call is TRBV10-3, the J call TRBJ1-2, with 8 bases identical to TRBD1. Germline lookup yields CDR1 ENHRY and CDR2 SYGVKD. The CDR3 covers 15 residues. The junction had 6 bases not matched to a gene; V was cut back by 4 bases and J by 2 bases.

The chain is built from TRBV29-1 and TRBJ1-1; D remains ambiguous. Per germline, CDR1 SQVTM and CDR2 ANQGSEA. Trimming removed 4 bases at V and 5 bases at J, with 11 bases between. The length of the CDR3 is 12 residues. The CDR3 bases are TGCAGCGTTGCAATGGCGGGGACTGAAGCTTTCTTT. It yields the protein CSVAMAGTEAFF.

The chain is built from TRBV3-1 (or the pseudogene TRBV3-2) and TRBJ2-3; TRBD2 aligns across 11 bases. Germline V gene lookup returns CDR1 LGHDT and CDR2 YNNKEL (reference sequence). The CDR3 runs 15 residues. V lost 1 base to trimming and J lost 10 bases; unmatched junction nucleotides: 7. For the CDR3, the DNA is TGTGCCAGCAGCCAAGGACCACTAGCGGGAGTATCGCAGTATTTT. Its translation is CASSQGPLAGVSQYF.

This clone was observed a single time. V is TRBV2 and J is TRBJ1-1, with D possibly being TRBD1 (5 bases). Germline assignment: CDR1 SNHLY and CDR2 FYNNEI. The CDR3 runs to 14 residues. V gave up 6 bases and J gave up 0 bases, with 11 bases separating them. The CDR3 DNA reads TGTGCCAGCAGGGAGGGACTCGTGAACACTGAAGCTTTCTTT. As protein: CASREGLVNTEAFF.

The chain has TRBV7-2 and TRBJ1-5, with D perhaps TRBD1 (5 bases). Germline CDR1 is SGHTA and CDR2 is FQGNSA. V was shortened by 3 bases and J by 3 bases, with 9 bases between the two germline ends. This CDR3 has 14 residues. The CDR3 DNA follows: TGTGCCAGCAGCTTTCCCGGACACAATCAGCCCCAGCATTTT. Residues: CASSFPGHNQPQHF.

This chain connects TRBV6-2 or TRBV6-3 to TRBJ2-7; D not certain. Germline CDR1 reads MNHEY; CDR2 reads SVGEGT. Trimming pared 2 bases from V and 4 bases from J, leaving 9 bases between. The CDR3 length is 13 residues. DNA of the CDR3: TGTGCCAGCAGTTACGGGCATCGGTACGAGCAGTACTTC. Encoded protein: CASSYGHRYEQYF.

The J gene is TRBJ1-5, the V gene TRBV24-1; TRBD1 aligns across 7 bases. The CDR3 spans 16 residues. J gave up 0 bases and V 2 bases, and 3 bases lay outside the gene matches. CDR1 and CDR2 (germline): KGHDR, SFDVKD. The CDR3 reads CATSDSQGVSNQPQHF. The CDR3 nucleotides are TGTGCCACCAGTGATTCCCAGGGGGTTAGCAATCAGCCCCAGCATTTT.

This chain connects TRBV28 to TRBJ2-7; 7 bases agree with TRBD2. Trimming cost V 2 bases and J 3 bases; bases outside gene matches: 7. The germline CDR1 and CDR2 sequences are MDHEN and SYDVKM. The CDR3 is 15 amino acids. Here the CDR3 DNA reads TGTGCCAGCAGTTTAAGCGGGGTCTCTATCTACGAGCAGTACTTC. Translating gives CASSLSGVSIYEQYF.

This chain joins TRBV30 and TRBJ1-6; D gene unclear. The CDR3 length is 15 residues. Germline V gives CDR1 GTSNPN, CDR2 SVGIG (reference sequence). Deletions cut 2 bases from V and 6 bases from J, with 14 bases between. CDR3 DNA: TGTGCCTGGAGTACGGATCAACCGGGTAATTCACCCCTCCACTTT. Residues: CAWSTDQPGNSPLHF.

The chain joins TRBV5-1 to TRBJ2-7; tentatively, D is TRBD1 (5 bases). Deletions cut 0 bases from V and 0 bases from J, with 7 bases between. The CDR3 contains 14 residues. CDR1 and CDR2 from the germline V gene are SGHRS and YFSETQ. Written as DNA, the CDR3 is TGCGCCAGCAGCTTGGGCAGGGTCTCCTACGAGCAGTACTTC. Amino acids: CASSLGRVSYEQYF. Drawing the rest from reference TRBV5-1 and TRBJ2-7, the complete variable domain is KAGVTQTPRYLIKTRGQQVTLSCSPISGHRSVSWYQQTPGQGLQFLFEYFSETQRNKGNFPGRFSGRQFSNSRSEMNVSTLELGDSALYLCASSLGRVSYEQYFGPGTRLTVT.

The chain carries TRBV7-8 and TRBJ1-4, with D perhaps matching TRBD1 (6 bases). V was pared by 10 bases and J by 8 bases, with 23 bases between. The germline V gene has CDR1 SGHVS and CDR2 FQNEAQ. The CDR3 extends over 15 amino acids. The CDR3 nucleotides are TGTGCCACCACGGTCCGTTTGGGGGCGAGGGAAAAACTGTTTTTT. Its translation is CATTVRLGAREKLFF.

The chain employs TRBV6-6 and TRBJ2-5; D gene unclear. The CDR3 totals 13 residues. Trimming stripped 0 bases from V and 5 bases from J, with 7 bases between. Per germline, CDR1 MNHNY and CDR2 SVGAGI (reference sequence). CDR3 in DNA: TGTGCCAGCAGTTACTCGCCGCGGGAGACCCAGTACTTC. It codes for CASSYSPRETQYF.

The genes are TRBV5-1 and TRBJ1-6; a possible D gene is TRBD1 (6 bases). This CDR3 is built from 17 residues. Germline CDR1 is SGHRS and CDR2 is YFSETQ. V was cut by 0 bases and J by 7 bases, with 17 bases left in between. CDR3 in amino acids: CASSLVGSDRRNSPLHF. The CDR3 nucleotides are TGCGCCAGCAGCTTGGTAGGGTCGGACAGAAGGAATTCACCCCTCCACTTT. The whole variable domain, remainder taken from reference TRBV5-1 and TRBJ1-6, is KAGVTQTPRYLIKTRGQQVTLSCSPISGHRSVSWYQQTPGQGLQFLFEYFSETQRNKGNFPGRFSGRQFSNSRSEMNVSTLELGDSALYLCASSLVGSDRRNSPLHFGNGTRLTVT.

This clone was seen a single time. This rearrangement joins TRBV24-1 to TRBJ2-1, with TRBD1 matching 7 bases. The V and J ends lost 1 base and 10 bases, in that order; junction bases with no gene match: 0. The CDR3 sequence is 12 residues long. Germline V CDR1 and CDR2: KGHDR, SFDVKD. The CDR3 here is CATSDLGGEQFF. The CDR3 region has the DNA TGTGCCACCAGTGATTTAGGGGGCGAGCAGTTCTTC.

In the case of this clone: The junction departs from germline at one end; a sequencing error may be responsible. The V gene is TRBV28, the J gene TRBJ2-1; D possibly corresponds to TRBD1 (5 bases). The CDR3 extends over 12 amino acids. In germline, CDR1 is MDHEN, CDR2 SYDVKM. CDR3 protein: CASSASGQGTIF. In nucleotides, the CDR3 is TGTGCCAGCAGTGCTTCAGGACAAGGAACGATCTTC.

The CDR3 region has the DNA TGTGCCACCAGCAGAGATTATATCCCCAACTATGGCTACACCTTC. As protein: CATSRDYIPNYGYTF. The chain employs TRBV15 and TRBJ1-2; D call uncertain. The V gene's germline CDR1 is LNHNV and CDR2 YYDKDF (reference sequence). The CDR3 is 15 residues long. Trimming stripped 0 bases from V and 2 bases from J, with 10 bases between.

The chain has TRBV5-4 and TRBJ2-7, with 9 bases identical to TRBD2. V lost 8 bases and J lost 4; bases outside the gene matches: 7. Germline V gene lookup returns CDR1 SGHNT and CDR2 YYREEE (reference sequence). The CDR3 is made up of 13 amino acids. CDR3 in DNA: TGTGCCAGGAGAACGGGACTAGCTTACGAGCAGTACTTC. Its translation is CARRTGLAYEQYF.

The CDR3 DNA reads as TGTGCCAGCAGTCGCAGACTAGCGGGGTTTCGCGAGACCCAGTACTTC. This translates into CASSRRLAGFRETQYF. The V gene is TRBV28, the J gene TRBJ2-5; TRBD2 matches at 11 bases. The germline CDR1 and CDR2 sequences are MDHEN and SYDVKM. V shed 5 bases and J 5 bases; nucleotides not matched to a gene: 10. This CDR3 is built from 16 residues.

The chain has TRBV7-2 and TRBJ2-5; 9 nucleotides align to TRBD1. Germline CDR1 and CDR2: SGHTA and FQGNSA. Germline trimming cut 2 bases from V and 2 bases from J; bases unmatched to any gene: 3. The CDR3 sequence is 15 residues long. The CDR3 region is CASSLRQGVQETQYF. Here the CDR3 DNA reads TGTGCCAGCAGCTTACGACAGGGGGTACAAGAGACCCAGTACTTC. Looking up the rest from reference TRBV7-2 and TRBJ2-5 gives the full variable domain: GAGVSQSPSNKVTEKGKDVELRCDPISGHTALYWYRQSLGQGLEFLIYFQGNSAPDKSGLPSDRFSAERTGGSVSTLTIQRTQQEDSAVYLCASSLRQGVQETQYFGPGTRLLVL.

V usage is TRBV15 and J usage is TRBJ2-7; weak D call: TRBD2 (6 bases). V was clipped by 3 bases and J by 3 bases, with 21 bases between them. The CDR3 extends over 17 amino acids. Germline CDR1 LNHNV, CDR2 YYDKDF (reference sequence). CDR3: CATSRDYPTLNLYEQYF. The DNA for the CDR3 is TGTGCCACCAGCAGGGACTACCCGACTTTAAATCTCTACGAGCAGTACTTC. Based on the CDR3 plus reference TRBV15 and TRBJ2-7, the full variable domain is DAMVIQNPRYQVTQFGKPVTLSCSQTLNHNVMYWYQQKSSQAPKLLFHYYDKDFNNEADTPDNFQSRRPNTSFCFLDIRSPGLGDTAMYLCATSRDYPTLNLYEQYFGPGTRLTVT.